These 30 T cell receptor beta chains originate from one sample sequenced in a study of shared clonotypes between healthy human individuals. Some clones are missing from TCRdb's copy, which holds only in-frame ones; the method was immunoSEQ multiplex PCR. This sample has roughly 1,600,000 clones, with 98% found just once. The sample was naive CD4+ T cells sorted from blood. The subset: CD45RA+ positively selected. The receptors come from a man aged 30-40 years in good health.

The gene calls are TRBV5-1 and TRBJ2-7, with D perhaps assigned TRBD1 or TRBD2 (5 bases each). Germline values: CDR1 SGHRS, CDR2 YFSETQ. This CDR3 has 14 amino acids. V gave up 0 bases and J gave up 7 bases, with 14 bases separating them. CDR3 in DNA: TGCGCCAGCAGCTTGGCCGAGGGGTCGGGGGAGCAGTACTTC. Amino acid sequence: CASSLAEGSGEQYF. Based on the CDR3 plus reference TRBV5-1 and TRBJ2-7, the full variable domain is KAGVTQTPRYLIKTRGQQVTLSCSPISGHRSVSWYQQTPGQGLQFLFEYFSETQRNKGNFPGRFSGRQFSNSRSEMNVSTLELGDSALYLCASSLAEGSGEQYFGPGTRLTVT.

CDR3 protein: CASSQDVPANTGELFF. For the CDR3, the DNA is TGTGCCAGCAGCCAAGATGTACCGGCGAACACCGGGGAGCTGTTTTTT. The chain recombines TRBV14 with TRBJ2-2; D is undetermined. Trimming left V 0 bases short and J 0 bases short, with 8 bases between. Germline CDR1 reads SGHDN; CDR2 reads FVKESK. CDR3 length: 16 amino acids.

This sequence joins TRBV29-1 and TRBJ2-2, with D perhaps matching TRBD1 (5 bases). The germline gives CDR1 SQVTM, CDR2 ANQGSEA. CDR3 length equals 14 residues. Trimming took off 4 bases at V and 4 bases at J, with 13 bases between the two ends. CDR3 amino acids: CSVAFQGGTGELFF. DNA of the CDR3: TGCAGCGTTGCGTTCCAGGGCGGCACCGGGGAGCTGTTTTTT.

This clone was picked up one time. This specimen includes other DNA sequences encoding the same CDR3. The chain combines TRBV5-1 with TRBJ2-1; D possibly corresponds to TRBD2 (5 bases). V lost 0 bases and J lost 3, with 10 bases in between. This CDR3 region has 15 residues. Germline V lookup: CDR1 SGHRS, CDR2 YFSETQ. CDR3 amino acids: CASSLELVVYNEQFF. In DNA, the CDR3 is TGCGCCAGCAGCTTGGAACTAGTAGTCTACAATGAGCAGTTCTTC.

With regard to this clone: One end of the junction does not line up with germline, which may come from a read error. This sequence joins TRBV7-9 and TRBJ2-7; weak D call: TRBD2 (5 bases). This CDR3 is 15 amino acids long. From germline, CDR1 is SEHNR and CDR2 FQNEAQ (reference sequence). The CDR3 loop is CAISPSLVRPYEQYF. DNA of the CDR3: TGTGCCATCAGCCCATCACTAGTTCGACCCTACGAGCAGTACTTC.

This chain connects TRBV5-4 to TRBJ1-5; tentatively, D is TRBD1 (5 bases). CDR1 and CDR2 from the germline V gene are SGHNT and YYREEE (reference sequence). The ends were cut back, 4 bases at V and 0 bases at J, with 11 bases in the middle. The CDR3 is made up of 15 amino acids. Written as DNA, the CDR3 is TGTGCCAGCAGCATGGGGGGGAATAGCAATCAGCCCCAGCATTTT. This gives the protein CASSMGGNSNQPQHF.

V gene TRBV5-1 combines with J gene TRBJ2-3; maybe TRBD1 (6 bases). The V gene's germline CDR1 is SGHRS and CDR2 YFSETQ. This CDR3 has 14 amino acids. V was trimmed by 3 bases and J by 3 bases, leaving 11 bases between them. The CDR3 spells CASSSGVATDTQYF. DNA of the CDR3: TGCGCCAGCAGCTCAGGGGTTGCGACAGATACGCAGTATTTT.

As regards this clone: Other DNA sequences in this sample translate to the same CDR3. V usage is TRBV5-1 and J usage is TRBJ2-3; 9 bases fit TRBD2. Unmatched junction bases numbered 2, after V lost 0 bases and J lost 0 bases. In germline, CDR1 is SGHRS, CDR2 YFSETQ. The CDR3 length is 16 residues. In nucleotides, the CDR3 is TGCGCCAGCAGCTTGGTAGCGGGAGCTAGCACAGATACGCAGTATTTT. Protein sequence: CASSLVAGASTDTQYF.

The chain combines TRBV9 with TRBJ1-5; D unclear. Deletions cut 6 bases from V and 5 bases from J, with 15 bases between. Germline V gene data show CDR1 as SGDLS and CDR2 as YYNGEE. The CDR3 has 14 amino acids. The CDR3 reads CASTRGYQDQPQHF. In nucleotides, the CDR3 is TGTGCCAGCACGCGAGGGTATCAGGATCAGCCCCAGCATTTT.

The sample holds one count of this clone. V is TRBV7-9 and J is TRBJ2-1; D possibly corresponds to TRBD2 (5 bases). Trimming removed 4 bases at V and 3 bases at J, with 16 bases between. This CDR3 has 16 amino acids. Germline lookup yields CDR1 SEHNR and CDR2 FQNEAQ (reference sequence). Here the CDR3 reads CASSSPPGSLYNEQFF. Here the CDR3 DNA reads TGTGCCAGCAGCTCACCACCTGGGAGTCTCTACAATGAGCAGTTCTTC.

The CDR3 region has the DNA TGTGCCAGCAGTGCAGGGGGTGAGCAGACCCAGTACTTC. It is translated as CASSAGGEQTQYF. V is TRBV6-1 and J is TRBJ2-5; 7 nucleotides line up with TRBD1. This CDR3 is 13 amino acids long. V gave up 4 bases and J gave up 6 bases; unmatched junction bases: 5. Germline CDR1 reads MNHNS; CDR2 reads SASEGT.

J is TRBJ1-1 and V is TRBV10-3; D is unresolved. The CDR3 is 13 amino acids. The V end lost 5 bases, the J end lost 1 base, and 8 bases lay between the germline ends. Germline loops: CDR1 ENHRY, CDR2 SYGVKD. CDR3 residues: CAISPTTNTEAFF. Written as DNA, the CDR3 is TGTGCCATCAGTCCCACCACGAACACTGAAGCTTTCTTT.

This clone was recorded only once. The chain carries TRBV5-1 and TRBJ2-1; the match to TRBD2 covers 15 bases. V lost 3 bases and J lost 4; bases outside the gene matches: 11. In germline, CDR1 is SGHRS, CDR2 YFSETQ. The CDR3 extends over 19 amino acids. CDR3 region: CASSSRTSGRGTGYNEQFF. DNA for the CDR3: TGCGCCAGCAGCTCACGGACTAGCGGGAGGGGGACGGGATACAATGAGCAGTTCTTC.

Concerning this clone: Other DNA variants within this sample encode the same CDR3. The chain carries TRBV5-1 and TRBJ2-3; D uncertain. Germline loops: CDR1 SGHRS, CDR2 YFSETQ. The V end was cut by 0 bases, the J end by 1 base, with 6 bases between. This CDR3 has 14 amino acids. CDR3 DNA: TGCGCCAGCAGCTTGGCCGTGGGCACAGATACGCAGTATTTT. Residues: CASSLAVGTDTQYF.

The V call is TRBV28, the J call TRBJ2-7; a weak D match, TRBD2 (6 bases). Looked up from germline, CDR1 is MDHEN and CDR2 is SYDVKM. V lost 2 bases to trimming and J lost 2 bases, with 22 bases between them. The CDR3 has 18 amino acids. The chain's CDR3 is CASSLTRDSGGSTYEQYF. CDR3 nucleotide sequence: TGTGCCAGCAGTTTAACCAGGGATAGCGGCGGATCGACCTACGAGCAGTACTTC. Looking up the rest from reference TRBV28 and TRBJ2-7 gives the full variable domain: DVKVTQSSRYLVKRTGEKVFLECVQDMDHENMFWYRQDPGLGLRLIYFSYDVKMKEKGDIPEGYSVSREKKERFSLILESASTNQTSMYLCASSLTRDSGGSTYEQYFGPGTRLTVT.

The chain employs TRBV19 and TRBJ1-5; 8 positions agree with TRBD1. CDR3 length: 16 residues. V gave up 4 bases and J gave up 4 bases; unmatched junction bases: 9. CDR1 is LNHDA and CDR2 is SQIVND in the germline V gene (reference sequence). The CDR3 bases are TGTGCCAGTAGTACCCTTACAGGGGGTTTAAATCAGCCCCAGCATTTT. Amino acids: CASSTLTGGLNQPQHF.

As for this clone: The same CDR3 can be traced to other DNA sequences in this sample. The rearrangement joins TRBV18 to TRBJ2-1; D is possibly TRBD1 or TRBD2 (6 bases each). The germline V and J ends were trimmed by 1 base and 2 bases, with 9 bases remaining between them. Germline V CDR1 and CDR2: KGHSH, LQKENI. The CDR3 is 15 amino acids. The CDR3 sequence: CASSPQGGPYNEQFF. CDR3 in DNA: TGTGCCAGCTCACCACAGGGGGGACCCTACAATGAGCAGTTCTTC. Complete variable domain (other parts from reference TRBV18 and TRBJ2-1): NAGVMQNPRHLVRRRGQEARLRCSPMKGHSHVYWYRQLPEEGLKFMVYLQKENIIDESGMPKERFSAEFPKEGPSILRIQQVVRGDSAAYFCASSPQGGPYNEQFFGPGTRLTVL.

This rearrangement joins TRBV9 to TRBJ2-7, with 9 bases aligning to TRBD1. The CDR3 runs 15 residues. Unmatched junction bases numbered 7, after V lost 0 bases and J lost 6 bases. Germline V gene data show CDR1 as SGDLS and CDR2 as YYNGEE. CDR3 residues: CASSVAGDRVLEQYF. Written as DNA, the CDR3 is TGTGCCAGCAGCGTAGCCGGGGACAGGGTCCTCGAGCAGTACTTC.

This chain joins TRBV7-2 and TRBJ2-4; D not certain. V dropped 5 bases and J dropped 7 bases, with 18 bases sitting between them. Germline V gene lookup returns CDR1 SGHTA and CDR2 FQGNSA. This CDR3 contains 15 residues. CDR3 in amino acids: CASSPNRESRNIQYF. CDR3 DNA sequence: TGTGCCAGCAGCCCCAACAGAGAGAGCCGGAACATTCAGTACTTC.

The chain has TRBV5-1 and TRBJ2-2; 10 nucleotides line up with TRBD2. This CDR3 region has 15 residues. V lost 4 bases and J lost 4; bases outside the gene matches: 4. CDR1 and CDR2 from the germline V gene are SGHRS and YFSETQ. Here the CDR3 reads CASSTSGIGTGELFF. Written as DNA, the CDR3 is TGCGCCAGCAGCACTAGCGGGATAGGCACCGGGGAGCTGTTTTTT.

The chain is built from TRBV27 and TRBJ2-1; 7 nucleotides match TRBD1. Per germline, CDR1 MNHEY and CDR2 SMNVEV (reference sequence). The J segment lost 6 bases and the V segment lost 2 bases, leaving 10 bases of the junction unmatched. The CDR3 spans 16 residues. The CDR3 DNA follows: TGTGCCAGCAGTTTACGAGGGGGCGCTGCGGGCAATGAGCAGTTCTTC. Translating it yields CASSLRGGAAGNEQFF.

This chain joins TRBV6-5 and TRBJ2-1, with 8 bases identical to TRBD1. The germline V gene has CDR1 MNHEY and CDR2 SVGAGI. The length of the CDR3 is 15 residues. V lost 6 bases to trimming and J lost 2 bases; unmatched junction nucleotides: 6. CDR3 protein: CASRGDRGTYNEQFF. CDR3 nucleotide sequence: TGTGCCAGCAGGGGAGACAGGGGTACCTACAATGAGCAGTTCTTC.

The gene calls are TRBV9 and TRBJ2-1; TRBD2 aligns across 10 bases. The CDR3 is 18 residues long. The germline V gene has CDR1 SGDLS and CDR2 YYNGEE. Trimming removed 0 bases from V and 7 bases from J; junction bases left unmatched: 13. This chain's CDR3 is CASSVAPVGAGGGNEQFF. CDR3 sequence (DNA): TGTGCCAGCAGCGTAGCCCCGGTAGGAGCGGGAGGGGGGAATGAGCAGTTCTTC.

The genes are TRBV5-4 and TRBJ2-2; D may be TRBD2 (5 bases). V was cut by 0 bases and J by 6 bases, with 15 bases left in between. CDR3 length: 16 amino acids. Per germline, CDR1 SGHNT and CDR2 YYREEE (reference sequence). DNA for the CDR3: TGTGCCAGCAGCTTGGAGGTCGGGATAAATTCCGGGGAGCTGTTTTTT. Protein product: CASSLEVGINSGELFF.

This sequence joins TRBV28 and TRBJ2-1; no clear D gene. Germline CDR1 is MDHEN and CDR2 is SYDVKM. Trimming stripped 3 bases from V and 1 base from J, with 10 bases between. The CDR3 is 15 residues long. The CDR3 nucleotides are TGTGCCAGCAGTTTGGACGGCCGGTCCTACAATGAGCAGTTCTTC. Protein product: CASSLDGRSYNEQFF.

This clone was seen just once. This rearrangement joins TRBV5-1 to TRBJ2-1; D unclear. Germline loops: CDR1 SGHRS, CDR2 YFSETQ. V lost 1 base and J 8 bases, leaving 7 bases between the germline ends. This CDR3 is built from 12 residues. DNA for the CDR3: TGCGCCAGCAGCTTGACCCTGGATGAGCAGTTCTTC. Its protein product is CASSLTLDEQFF.

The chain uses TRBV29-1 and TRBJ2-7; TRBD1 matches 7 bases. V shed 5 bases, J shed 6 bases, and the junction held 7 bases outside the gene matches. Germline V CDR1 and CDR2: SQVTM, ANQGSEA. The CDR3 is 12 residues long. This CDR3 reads CSVMAHRGEQYF. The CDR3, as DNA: TGCAGCGTTATGGCACACAGGGGCGAGCAGTACTTC.

The DNA of the CDR3 is TGTGCCAGCCACGAACAGATTCAAGAGACCCAGTACTTC. Its protein is CASHEQIQETQYF. The chain links TRBV7-9 to TRBJ2-5; D uncertain. CDR3 size: 13 residues. Germline CDR1 SEHNR, CDR2 FQNEAQ (reference sequence). Trimming shortened V by 8 bases and J by 2 bases, and 12 bases separated the two germline ends.

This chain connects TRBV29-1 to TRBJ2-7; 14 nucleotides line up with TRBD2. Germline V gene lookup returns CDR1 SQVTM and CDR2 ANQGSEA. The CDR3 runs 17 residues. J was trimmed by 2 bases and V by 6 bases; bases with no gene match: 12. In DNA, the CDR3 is TGCAGCGTAGACGGGGGGGGACTAGCGGGAGCAGCCTACGAGCAGTACTTC. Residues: CSVDGGGLAGAAYEQYF.

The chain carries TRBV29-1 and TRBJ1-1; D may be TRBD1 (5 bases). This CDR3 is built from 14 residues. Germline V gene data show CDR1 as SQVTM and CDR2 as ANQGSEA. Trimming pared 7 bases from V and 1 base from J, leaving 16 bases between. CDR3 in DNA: TGCAGCGCCCCTGGGGGTCTGACGAACACTGAAGCTTTCTTT. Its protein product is CSAPGGLTNTEAFF.